A selection of T cell receptor beta chains follows, all from one sample in a study of vaccination and CD4 T cells after COVID-19. Their antigens are not known. TCRdb passed the PCR reads through MiXCR, listing each CDR3 protein once. The sample shows under 25,000 distinct CDR3 sequences, 20% to 30% of them seen only once. Sequencing was done on a sample of cultured CD4+ T cells from blood. The origin of the receptors is a human donor with COVID-19. The conserved cysteine and the conserved F or W are not part of the CDR3 here. Each record gives: V gene, J gene, CDR3 protein.

v_call: TRBV14; j_call: TRBJ1-2; cdr3_aa: ASSQVIGGQHYGYT
v_call: TRBV19; j_call: TRBJ2-4; cdr3_aa: ASSIPNLAKNIQY
v_call: TRBV20-1; j_call: TRBJ2-3; cdr3_aa: SARGLLVVSTDTQY
v_call: TRBV18; j_call: TRBJ2-7; cdr3_aa: ASSQGQGMY
v_call: TRBV11-2; j_call: TRBJ2-7; cdr3_aa: ASSFGAGFHEQY
v_call: TRBV12-5; j_call: TRBJ2-5; cdr3_aa: ASGLGSQETQY
v_call: TRBV7-8; j_call: TRBJ1-6; cdr3_aa: ASSLLEEVKNSPLH
v_call: TRBV28; j_call: TRBJ1-1; cdr3_aa: ATIGRHLNTEAF
v_call: TRBV19; j_call: TRBJ2-5; cdr3_aa: ASSIGTTSQETQY
v_call: TRBV7-2; j_call: TRBJ2-5; cdr3_aa: ASSFRLTETQY
v_call: TRBV7-2; j_call: TRBJ1-6; cdr3_aa: ASSGDGNNSPLH
v_call: TRBV20-1; j_call: TRBJ1-1; cdr3_aa: SAPVRGLNTEAF
v_call: TRBV20-1; j_call: TRBJ1-3; cdr3_aa: SARTGGSGNTIY
v_call: TRBV9; j_call: TRBJ1-2; cdr3_aa: ASSRREGFYGYT
v_call: TRBV6-4; j_call: TRBJ2-2; cdr3_aa: ASSERLAGPGELF
v_call: TRBV20-1; j_call: TRBJ2-7; cdr3_aa: SATDSAAYEQY
v_call: TRBV12-3/TRBV12-4; j_call: TRBJ1-2; cdr3_aa: ASIVGGEGGYT
v_call: TRBV28; j_call: TRBJ1-2; cdr3_aa: ASTPGQLYGYT
v_call: TRBV6-2/TRBV6-3; j_call: TRBJ1-1; cdr3_aa: ASSYGDRGSPEAF
v_call: TRBV20-1; j_call: TRBJ1-6; cdr3_aa: SASSSDNSPLH
v_call: TRBV12-3/TRBV12-4; j_call: TRBJ2-5; cdr3_aa: ASRLAGGQETQY
v_call: TRBV5-1; j_call: TRBJ2-5; cdr3_aa: ASSLGRASKETQY
v_call: TRBV9; j_call: TRBJ2-5; cdr3_aa: ASSESRGPGQETQY
v_call: TRBV19; j_call: TRBJ1-2; cdr3_aa: ASNSGLTNYGYT
v_call: TRBV20-1; j_call: TRBJ1-1; cdr3_aa: SVLVTIGVSTEAF